The rows below give T cell receptor beta chains drawn from one sample of a study of vaccination and CD4 T cells after COVID-19. TCRdb re-called the PCR reads with MiXCR, one entry per CDR3 protein. The sample gives approximately 6,700 distinct CDR3 sequences, approximately 53% of which show up once; 30% to 40% is in the top ten. No antigen has been identified for these receptors. Material: CD4+ T cells from blood, cultured in vitro. These receptors originate from a human donor in good health. The CDR3 runs from the conserved cysteine through the conserved F or W. D genes are given only for firm matches. Expanded clones are given a class, and other clones once, few, many or no size at all.

NA | few | TRBJ1-1 | TRBV19 | CASNGRGMNTEAFF | TGTGCCAGTAATGGCAGGGGCATGAACACTGAAGCTTTCTTT
NA | few | TRBJ1-1 | TRBV15 | CATSRDPALGAFF | TGTGCCACCAGCAGAGATCCGGCCCTGGGAGCTTTCTTT
NA | few | TRBJ1-5 | TRBV19 | CASSIQGTREPQHF | TGTGCCAGTAGTATACAGGGCACTAGAGAGCCCCAGCATTTT
NA | NA | TRBJ2-7 | TRBV27 | CASSPYSGPRYEQYF | TGTGCCAGCAGTCCCTACTCGGGTCCAAGATACGAGCAGTACTTC
NA | NA | TRBJ2-3 | TRBV5-1 | CASSLDGDTQYF | TGCGCCAGCAGCTTGGACGGAGATACGCAGTATTTT
TRBD1 | NA | TRBJ2-2 | TRBV20-1 | CSGRRQGIENTGELFF | TGCAGTGGTAGGCGACAGGGAATTGAGAACACCGGGGAGCTGTTTTTT
NA | NA | TRBJ1-2 | TRBV7-3 | CASSPTPVRNSSYGYTF | TGTGCCAGCAGCCCTACTCCGGTACGGAATTCAAGCTATGGCTACACCTTC
NA | few | TRBJ1-2 | TRBV14 | CASSQDRLSGYTF | TGTGCCAGCAGCCAAGACAGGTTATCAGGCTACACCTTC
NA | NA | TRBJ1-2 | TRBV30 | CAWSGQAYGYTF | TGTGCCTGGAGTGGACAGGCCTATGGCTACACCTTC
TRBD1 | NA | TRBJ1-1 | TRBV7-9 | CASSEGQGGAEAFF | TGTGCCAGCAGCGAGGGACAGGGAGGCGCTGAAGCTTTCTTT
TRBD1 | NA | TRBJ2-5 | TRBV2 | CASSLGTGPQETQYF | TGTGCCAGCAGCCTTGGGACAGGACCTCAAGAGACCCAGTACTTC
TRBD1 | NA | TRBJ1-5 | TRBV6-1 | CASSISFTGTGDQPQHF | TGTGCCAGCAGTATTTCCTTTACCGGGACAGGGGATCAGCCCCAGCATTTT
TRBD1 | NA | TRBJ1-2 | TRBV6-1 | CASRTGASNYGYTF | TGTGCCAGCAGGACAGGGGCATCTAACTATGGCTACACCTTC
NA | NA | TRBJ1-1 | TRBV30 | CAWSVTRYTEAFF | TGTGCCTGGAGTGTAACCCGTTACACTGAAGCTTTCTTT
TRBD2 | NA | TRBJ2-7 | TRBV6-1 | CASSENNWGGAYEQYF | TGTGCCAGCAGTGAAAACAACTGGGGGGGGGCCTACGAGCAGTACTTC
NA | few | TRBJ1-1 | TRBV6-5 | CASSYPSQMNTEAFF | TGTGCCAGCAGTTACCCCAGCCAGATGAACACTGAAGCTTTCTTT
NA | NA | TRBJ1-1 | TRBV29-1 | CSVTGYTEAFF | TGCAGCGTTACTGGATACACTGAAGCTTTCTTT
NA | NA | TRBJ2-3 | TRBV20-1 | CSSRGGLFTDTQYF | TGCAGTTCTAGGGGGGGGCTCTTCACAGATACGCAGTATTTT
TRBD1 | few | TRBJ1-2 | TRBV10-1 | CASSESSRGPGYTF | TGCGCCAGCAGTGAGTCATCCAGGGGGCCTGGCTACACCTTC
NA | NA | TRBJ2-5 | TRBV7-9 | CASSGQGAETQYF | TGTGCCAGCAGCGGCCAGGGAGCCGAGACCCAGTACTTC
NA | few | TRBJ1-5 | TRBV15 | CATSRDLQGGNQPQHF | TGTGCCACCAGCAGAGACTTGCAGGGCGGCAATCAGCCCCAGCATTTT
NA | NA | TRBJ2-7 | TRBV28 | CASSLQYEQYF | TGTGCCAGCAGTTTACAATACGAGCAGTACTTC
TRBD1 | NA | TRBJ1-1 | TRBV6-1 | CASRIQGADTEAFF | TGTGCCAGCAGGATTCAGGGGGCTGACACTGAAGCTTTCTTT
TRBD1 | few | TRBJ1-6 | TRBV7-3 | CASSLTTGEYSPLHF | TGTGCCAGCAGCCTGACGACAGGGGAGTATTCACCCCTCCACTTT
NA | NA | TRBJ1-6 | TRBV7-8 | CASSWGPKGNSPLHF | TGTGCCAGCAGTTGGGGCCCAAAAGGAAATTCACCCCTCCACTTT
TRBD1 | NA | TRBJ2-5 | TRBV14 | CASSQGRDSKETQYF | TGTGCCAGCAGTCAAGGCCGGGACAGTAAAGAGACCCAGTACTTC
TRBD1 | NA | TRBJ1-1 | TRBV7-3 | CASSLTPMTGEVNPEAFF | TGTGCCAGCAGCTTAACCCCAATGACAGGGGAGGTAAACCCCGAAGCTTTCTTT
TRBD1 | once | TRBJ1-2 | TRBV5-4 | CAAGTGSVGYTF | TGTGCGGCGGGGACAGGGTCCGTCGGCTACACCTTC
TRBD1 | few | TRBJ1-6 | TRBV20-1 | CSAAGTENSPLHF | TGCAGTGCTGCCGGGACAGAGAATTCACCCCTCCACTTT
NA | NA | TRBJ1-6 | TRBV9 | CASSVAGLGNSPLHF | TGTGCCAGCAGCGTAGCGGGGTTGGGCAATTCACCCCTCCACTTT
TRBD1 | NA | TRBJ2-5 | TRBV23-1 | CASSLNTGEFKETQYF | TGCGCCAGCAGTCTAAACACAGGGGAATTCAAAGAGACCCAGTACTTC
TRBD1 | NA | TRBJ1-1 | TRBV7-3 | CASSLTGGGHLSAFF | TGTGCCAGCAGTTTGACAGGGGGGGGCCACCTATCTGCTTTCTTT
NA | medium-sized | TRBJ1-2 | TRBV27 | CASSLLGINGYTF | TGTGCCAGCAGTTTATTAGGCATCAATGGCTACACCTTC
NA | NA | TRBJ2-2 | TRBV7-8 | CASSLGELAGELFF | TGTGCCAGCAGCTTAGGTGAACTAGCCGGGGAGCTGTTTTTT
TRBD1 | NA | TRBJ1-1 | TRBV6-1 | CASSEDERQGLNTEAFF | TGTGCCAGCAGTGAAGATGAGAGACAGGGATTGAACACTGAAGCTTTCTTT
NA | few | TRBJ1-1 | TRBV10-3 | CAISESGGSNTEAFF | TGTGCCATCAGTGAGTCAGGGGGGTCGAACACTGAAGCTTTCTTT
NA | NA | TRBJ2-1 | TRBV19 | CASKDTPSPQQFF | TGTGCCAGTAAAGACACGCCATCACCTCAGCAGTTCTTC
NA | NA | TRBJ1-2 | TRBV5-4 | CASSPGGGASDVYGYTF | TGTGCCAGCAGCCCCGGCGGGGGGGCTTCGGATGTCTATGGCTACACCTTC
NA | NA | TRBJ1-5 | TRBV19 | CASSPQGTDQPQHF | TGTGCCAGTAGTCCACAGGGTACGGATCAGCCCCAGCATTTT
NA | NA | TRBJ2-7 | TRBV18 | CASSPPGTPYEQYF | TGTGCCAGCTCACCTCCCGGGACACCCTACGAGCAGTACTTC
TRBD1 | NA | TRBJ2-4 | TRBV7-3 | CASSIGQGNIQYF | TGTGCCAGCAGCATCGGACAGGGGAACATTCAGTACTTC
TRBD1 | once | TRBJ2-5 | TRBV2 | CASSQIGTAQETQYF | TGTGCCAGCAGCCAAATTGGGACAGCCCAAGAGACCCAGTACTTC
TRBD1 | NA | TRBJ1-5 | TRBV2 | CASSVGTGRNQPQHF | TGTGCCAGCAGTGTCGGGACAGGGAGAAATCAGCCCCAGCATTTT